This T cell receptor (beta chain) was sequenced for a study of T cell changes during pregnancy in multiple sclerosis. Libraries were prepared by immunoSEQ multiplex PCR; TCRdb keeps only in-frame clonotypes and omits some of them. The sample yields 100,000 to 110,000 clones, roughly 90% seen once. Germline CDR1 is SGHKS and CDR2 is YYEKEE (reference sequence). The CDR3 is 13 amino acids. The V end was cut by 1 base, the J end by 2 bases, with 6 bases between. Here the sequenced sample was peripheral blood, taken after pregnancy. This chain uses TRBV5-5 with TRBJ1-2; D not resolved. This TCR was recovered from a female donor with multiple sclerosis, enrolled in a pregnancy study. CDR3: CASSLSGNYGYTF. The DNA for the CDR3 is TGTGCCAGCAGCTTGAGTGGCAACTATGGCTACACCTTC. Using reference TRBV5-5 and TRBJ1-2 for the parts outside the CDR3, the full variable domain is DAGVTQSPTHLIKTRGQQVTLRCSPISGHKSVSWYQQVLGQGPQFIFQYYEKEERGRGNFPDRFSARQFPNYSSELNVNALLLGDSALYLCASSLSGNYGYTFGSGTRLTVV.